Only a few counts were recorded for the clone carrying this TCR beta chain. Its antigen remains unknown. The sample is drawn from a study of T-cell reconstitution after alpha-beta-depleted transplantation in children. Unique molecular identifiers were incorporated during preparation of the TCRbeta library. TCRdb redid the calling of the PCR reads with MiXCR, one entry per CDR3 protein. The data show about 980,000 distinct CDR3 sequences, about 31% seen once. Study-wide results and caveats: Surviving recipient T cells and intrathymic progenitors accounted for some patients' high TCRbeta diversity at day 60. Expanded clones from the graft, numbering several hundred, reportedly supplied alpha-beta T cells about two months after transplant. Most T-cell counts and diversity one year after the transplant came from T cells that were newly produced.

The V gene end was trimmed by 0 bases and the J gene end by 2 bases; junction bases not matched to a gene: 1. Germline V gives CDR1 SGHRS, CDR2 YFSETQ. The CDR3 contains 15 residues. The sample in question was PBMCs, mostly from graft donor cells, obtained 360 days after TCRalphabeta/CD19-depleted stem cell transplant. V is TRBV5-1 and J is TRBJ2-3; 9 nucleotides match TRBD2. The TCR originated in a boy younger than two who had a stem cell transplant for SCID, so the T cells may come from the graft donor. The CDR3 DNA follows: TGCGCCAGCAGCTTGGTAGCGGGGGACACAGATACGCAGTATTTT. It codes for CASSLVAGDTDTQYF.